This entry features one T cell receptor (beta chain) sequence. Its antigen remains unidentified. The record originates from a study of T cell responses to AZD1222 COVID-19 vaccine. Study-wide context: Both about-4-week and about-12-week second-dose recipients were combined.

Study-wide points: Mostly white British, mostly female donors; authors suggested clonal diversity may be underestimated. Rises in breadth and depth of Spike-specific TCRs came after two AZD1222 doses. Epitopes outside B.1.351 and B.1.1.7 mutated regions reportedly drew nearly half of spike TCRs.

The CDR3 runs 17 residues. The germline gives CDR1 WSHSY, CDR2 SAAADI. V lost 5 bases, J lost 0 bases, and 18 bases lay in between. Using immunoSEQ multiplex PCR, the repertoire was profiled, and TCRdb retains in-frame clones only, with some absent. The sample yields around 120,000 clones, about 90% seen once. The sequencing used peripheral blood, collected on day 0 of AZD1222 vaccination. The TCR was taken from an adult in good health. The chain is built from TRBV10-2 and TRBJ2-3, with D possibly TRBD1 on 6 matching bases. CDR3 coding DNA: TGCGCCAGCAGTTTGAGGGGGACACACTCCAGCACAGATACGCAGTATTTT. Amino acid sequence: CASSLRGTHSSTDTQYF.